This is a list of T cell receptor beta chains from one sample in a study of T cells in Graves' hyperthyroidism and ophthalmopathy. Via MiXCR, TCRdb re-called the multiplex PCR reads, giving one row per CDR3 protein. In the table there are 270,000 or so distinct CDR3 sequences, approximately 16% of which are singletons. The sample taken for sequencing was blood. All receptors derive from a woman aged 50 to 60 with Graves' hyperthyroidism that later progressed to Graves' ophthalmopathy. The CDR3 runs from the conserved cysteine through the conserved F or W. Fields, in order: J gene, D gene, clone size, V gene, CDR3 protein, CDR3 DNA. D genes are given only for firm matches. The listing skips clone size in some rows; elsewhere it reads once, few, many or a size class.

J gene: TRBJ2-7; D gene: -; clone size: many; V gene: TRBV20-1; CDR3 protein: CSAREAIYYEQYF; CDR3 DNA: TGCAGTGCTAGAGAAGCCATTTACTACGAGCAGTACTTC
J gene: TRBJ2-5; D gene: -; clone size: many; V gene: TRBV7-9; CDR3 protein: CASIYGTMKETQYF; CDR3 DNA: TGTGCCAGCATTTACGGGACAATGAAAGAGACCCAGTACTTC
J gene: TRBJ2-2; D gene: TRBD1; clone size: many; V gene: TRBV6-1; CDR3 protein: CAGQGPNTGELFF; CDR3 DNA: TGTGCCGGACAGGGCCCGAACACCGGGGAGCTGTTTTTT
J gene: TRBJ1-6; D gene: TRBD1; clone size: few; V gene: TRBV6-1; CDR3 protein: CASSSKGTDYNSPLHF; CDR3 DNA: TGTGCCAGCAGTTCCAAGGGGACAGATTATAATTCACCCCTCCACTTT
J gene: TRBJ1-2; D gene: -; clone size: many; V gene: TRBV4-1; CDR3 protein: CASSQVAGVSGYGYTF; CDR3 DNA: TGCGCCAGCAGCCAAGTGGCAGGCGTTTCAGGATATGGCTACACCTTC
J gene: TRBJ1-2; D gene: -; clone size: few; V gene: TRBV25-1; CDR3 protein: CASSSARRNYGYTF; CDR3 DNA: TGTGCCAGCAGTTCGGCCAGGCGTAACTATGGCTACACCTTC
J gene: TRBJ2-1; D gene: -; clone size: once; V gene: TRBV11-2; CDR3 protein: CASSLPGVGPNEQFF; CDR3 DNA: TGTGCCAGCAGCTTACCGGGAGTCGGCCCCAATGAGCAGTTCTTC
J gene: TRBJ2-5; D gene: TRBD1; clone size: many; V gene: TRBV7-3; CDR3 protein: CASSPTGSLETQYF; CDR3 DNA: TGTGCCAGCAGCCCGACAGGGTCCTTGGAGACCCAGTACTTC
J gene: TRBJ1-1; D gene: -; clone size: many; V gene: TRBV29-1; CDR3 protein: CSVENMNTEAFF; CDR3 DNA: TGCAGCGTTGAAAACATGAACACTGAAGCTTTCTTT
J gene: TRBJ1-2; D gene: -; clone size: many; V gene: TRBV12-3/TRBV12-4; CDR3 protein: CASRAGSYGYTF; CDR3 DNA: TGTGCCAGCAGGGCGGGAAGCTATGGCTACACCTTC
J gene: TRBJ2-3; D gene: TRBD1; clone size: -; V gene: TRBV11-2; CDR3 protein: CASSPRPGQGRHTQYF; CDR3 DNA: TGTGCCAGCAGCCCCCGCCCGGGACAGGGTCGACATACGCAGTATTTT
J gene: TRBJ2-7; D gene: -; clone size: many; V gene: TRBV20-1; CDR3 protein: CSAPGTKAGDSYEQYF; CDR3 DNA: TGCAGTGCCCCTGGAACTAAGGCGGGTGATTCCTACGAGCAGTACTTC
J gene: TRBJ1-4; D gene: -; clone size: few; V gene: TRBV7-7; CDR3 protein: CASSLGPAEKLFF; CDR3 DNA: TGTGCTAGCAGCCTGGGCCCAGCGGAAAAACTGTTTTTT
J gene: TRBJ2-7; D gene: TRBD2; clone size: many; V gene: TRBV20-1; CDR3 protein: CSARAGLAGAEQYF; CDR3 DNA: TGCAGTGCTAGAGCCGGACTAGCGGGAGCCGAGCAGTACTTC
J gene: TRBJ1-1; D gene: -; clone size: many; V gene: TRBV20-1; CDR3 protein: CSAPVPRTLNTEAFF; CDR3 DNA: TGCAGTGCCCCAGTCCCCCGGACATTGAACACTGAAGCTTTCTTT
J gene: TRBJ1-6; D gene: -; clone size: many; V gene: TRBV6-6; CDR3 protein: CASSYQPGGMNSPLHF; CDR3 DNA: TGTGCCAGCAGTTACCAACCGGGGGGGATGAATTCACCCCTCCACTTT
J gene: TRBJ2-1; D gene: -; clone size: many; V gene: TRBV5-1; CDR3 protein: CASSLVRGEPMGSYNEQFF; CDR3 DNA: TGCGCCAGCAGCTTGGTGCGCGGGGAGCCAATGGGCTCCTACAATGAGCAGTTCTTC
J gene: TRBJ2-7; D gene: TRBD1; clone size: many; V gene: TRBV6-1; CDR3 protein: CASTRTGSYEQYF; CDR3 DNA: TGTGCCAGCACAAGGACAGGCTCCTACGAGCAGTACTTC
J gene: TRBJ2-3; D gene: -; clone size: many; V gene: TRBV6-6; CDR3 protein: CASSYLVAPDTQYF; CDR3 DNA: TGTGCCAGCAGTTACTTAGTTGCCCCGGATACGCAGTATTTT
J gene: TRBJ2-7; D gene: TRBD2; clone size: many; V gene: TRBV29-1; CDR3 protein: CSVEMTSGSISYEQYF; CDR3 DNA: TGCAGCGTTGAAATGACTAGCGGGAGTATCTCCTACGAGCAGTACTTC
J gene: TRBJ2-1; D gene: TRBD2; clone size: many; V gene: TRBV7-9; CDR3 protein: CASSLRGGDKSSYNEQFF; CDR3 DNA: TGTGCCAGCAGCTTAAGGGGAGGGGATAAAAGCTCCTACAATGAGCAGTTCTTC
J gene: TRBJ2-5; D gene: -; clone size: many; V gene: TRBV28; CDR3 protein: CASSTPPGTGLGETQYF; CDR3 DNA: TGTGCCAGCAGTACCCCCCCGGGGACTGGCTTGGGGGAGACCCAGTACTTC
J gene: TRBJ2-1; D gene: TRBD2; clone size: -; V gene: TRBV3-1; CDR3 protein: CASSRLAGVRSYNEQFF; CDR3 DNA: TGTGCCAGCAGCCGGCTAGCGGGAGTTAGATCCTACAATGAGCAGTTCTTC
J gene: TRBJ2-3; D gene: -; clone size: -; V gene: TRBV4-1; CDR3 protein: CASSQDSSAVAGFADTQYF; CDR3 DNA: TGCGCCAGCAGCCAAGATTCCTCTGCGGTGGCGGGATTCGCAGATACGCAGTATTTT
J gene: TRBJ2-1; D gene: TRBD1; clone size: many; V gene: TRBV12-3/TRBV12-4; CDR3 protein: CASSFRGQWNEQFF; CDR3 DNA: TGTGCCAGCAGTTTCAGGGGGCAATGGAATGAGCAGTTCTTC
J gene: TRBJ2-1; D gene: -; clone size: many; V gene: TRBV19; CDR3 protein: CASSPNRGLAWDEQFF; CDR3 DNA: TGTGCCAGTAGTCCTAACAGAGGGCTAGCGTGGGATGAGCAGTTCTTC
J gene: TRBJ1-1; D gene: TRBD1; clone size: -; V gene: TRBV3-1; CDR3 protein: CASSPRGTGGNTEAFF; CDR3 DNA: TGTGCCAGCAGCCCCCGGGGGACAGGGGGCAACACTGAAGCTTTCTTT
J gene: TRBJ2-3; D gene: -; clone size: many; V gene: TRBV11-2; CDR3 protein: CASSLVGSTDTQYF; CDR3 DNA: TGTGCCAGCAGCCTGGTGGGCAGCACAGATACGCAGTATTTT
J gene: TRBJ2-4; D gene: TRBD1; clone size: -; V gene: TRBV7-9; CDR3 protein: CASSLRQGASKNIQYF; CDR3 DNA: TGTGCCAGCAGCTTACGACAGGGGGCGTCCAAAAACATTCAGTACTTC
J gene: TRBJ2-5; D gene: -; clone size: many; V gene: TRBV3-1; CDR3 protein: CASSHRPGETQYF; CDR3 DNA: TGTGCCAGCAGCCACCGCCCTGGGGAGACCCAGTACTTC
J gene: TRBJ2-6; D gene: -; clone size: many; V gene: TRBV5-1; CDR3 protein: CASSLHRDGSLSGANVLTF; CDR3 DNA: TGCGCCAGCAGCTTGCATCGGGACGGAAGCCTTTCTGGGGCCAACGTCCTGACTTTC
J gene: TRBJ2-4; D gene: TRBD2; clone size: many; V gene: TRBV27; CDR3 protein: CASSSPAGGTDIQYF; CDR3 DNA: TGTGCCAGCAGTTCCCCCGCGGGAGGCACGGACATTCAGTACTTC
J gene: TRBJ2-1; D gene: -; clone size: -; V gene: TRBV5-4; CDR3 protein: CASSHEVRGDEQFF; CDR3 DNA: TGTGCCAGCAGCCACGAGGTACGCGGGGATGAGCAGTTCTTC
J gene: TRBJ1-6; D gene: TRBD1; clone size: -; V gene: TRBV18; CDR3 protein: CASSEDRDNSPLHF; CDR3 DNA: TGTGCCAGCTCAGAGGACAGGGATAATTCACCCCTCCACTTT
J gene: TRBJ1-5; D gene: -; clone size: -; V gene: TRBV10-3; CDR3 protein: CAITQGPNQPQHF; CDR3 DNA: TGTGCCATCACCCAGGGACCCAATCAGCCCCAGCATTTT
J gene: TRBJ2-2; D gene: TRBD2; clone size: many; V gene: TRBV29-1; CDR3 protein: CSARTSGRANTGELFF; CDR3 DNA: TGCAGCGCTCGGACTAGCGGGAGGGCGAACACCGGGGAGCTGTTTTTT
J gene: TRBJ2-3; D gene: TRBD2; clone size: many; V gene: TRBV11-2; CDR3 protein: CASSLGGAGVPDTQYF; CDR3 DNA: TGTGCCAGCAGCTTAGGGGGAGCGGGAGTTCCAGATACGCAGTATTTT
J gene: TRBJ2-5; D gene: TRBD2; clone size: few; V gene: TRBV4-2; CDR3 protein: CASRAGRETQYF; CDR3 DNA: TGTGCCAGCAGAGCGGGGCGGGAGACCCAGTACTTC
J gene: TRBJ1-1; D gene: TRBD1; clone size: -; V gene: TRBV20-1; CDR3 protein: CSATGGVSTEAFF; CDR3 DNA: TGCAGTGCCACAGGGGGCGTAAGCACTGAAGCTTTCTTT
J gene: TRBJ2-7; D gene: -; clone size: many; V gene: TRBV9; CDR3 protein: CASSVEEKGYEQYF; CDR3 DNA: TGTGCCAGCAGCGTGGAGGAAAAGGGGTACGAGCAGTACTTC
J gene: TRBJ2-3; D gene: TRBD2; clone size: many; V gene: TRBV28; CDR3 protein: CASSSTAGGFTDTQYF; CDR3 DNA: TGTGCCAGCAGTTCGACAGCGGGAGGGTTTACAGATACGCAGTATTTT
J gene: TRBJ2-1; D gene: TRBD2; clone size: -; V gene: TRBV27; CDR3 protein: CASSPRLAGVGEQFF; CDR3 DNA: TGTGCCAGCAGTCCGAGACTTGCGGGAGTGGGTGAGCAGTTCTTC
J gene: TRBJ2-2; D gene: -; clone size: many; V gene: TRBV12-3/TRBV12-4; CDR3 protein: CASTRTGWAGELFF; CDR3 DNA: TGTGCCAGCACCCGAACAGGGTGGGCCGGGGAGCTGTTTTTT
J gene: TRBJ1-1; D gene: -; clone size: many; V gene: TRBV11-2; CDR3 protein: CASSFRATEAFF; CDR3 DNA: TGTGCCAGCAGCTTCCGAGCCACTGAAGCTTTCTTT
J gene: TRBJ2-1; D gene: -; clone size: many; V gene: TRBV20-1; CDR3 protein: CSAPRSLFSYNEQFF; CDR3 DNA: TGCAGTGCTCCTCGTTCCTTGTTTTCCTACAATGAGCAGTTCTTC
J gene: TRBJ1-2; D gene: TRBD1; clone size: many; V gene: TRBV6-6; CDR3 protein: CASSYRQGANLRYTF; CDR3 DNA: TGTGCCAGCAGTTATCGACAGGGGGCGAATCTACGCTACACCTTC
J gene: TRBJ2-5; D gene: -; clone size: many; V gene: TRBV6-1; CDR3 protein: CASSQDSWETQYF; CDR3 DNA: TGTGCCAGCAGTCAAGACAGTTGGGAGACCCAGTACTTC
J gene: TRBJ2-7; D gene: -; clone size: -; V gene: TRBV2; CDR3 protein: CASSENRDANYEQYF; CDR3 DNA: TGTGCCAGCAGTGAAAATCGGGACGCCAACTACGAGCAGTACTTC
J gene: TRBJ1-4; D gene: -; clone size: -; V gene: TRBV11-2; CDR3 protein: CASSFAGTNEKLFF; CDR3 DNA: TGTGCCAGCAGTTTTGCGGGGACTAATGAAAAACTGTTTTTT
J gene: TRBJ2-7; D gene: -; clone size: -; V gene: TRBV4-2; CDR3 protein: CASSQSQGTFSDEQYF; CDR3 DNA: TGTGCCAGCAGCCAATCGCAGGGGACTTTCTCCGACGAGCAGTACTTC
J gene: TRBJ2-7; D gene: TRBD2; clone size: few; V gene: TRBV28; CDR3 protein: CASSHRGGGEQYF; CDR3 DNA: TGTGCCAGCAGTCATCGGGGGGGGGGGGAGCAGTACTTC
J gene: TRBJ2-5; D gene: -; clone size: -; V gene: TRBV4-1; CDR3 protein: CASSHPPLGSTQYF; CDR3 DNA: TGCGCCAGCAGCCACCCTCCTCTCGGATCGACCCAGTACTTC
J gene: TRBJ2-1; D gene: TRBD2; clone size: many; V gene: TRBV5-1; CDR3 protein: CASSSSGGVNEQFF; CDR3 DNA: TGCGCCAGCAGCAGTAGCGGGGGGGTCAATGAGCAGTTCTTC
J gene: TRBJ2-1; D gene: TRBD2; clone size: -; V gene: TRBV29-1; CDR3 protein: CSVITGTGTSGMNEQFF; CDR3 DNA: TGCAGCGTCATTACAGGGACCGGGACTAGCGGGATGAATGAGCAGTTCTTC
J gene: TRBJ2-7; D gene: TRBD1; clone size: many; V gene: TRBV28; CDR3 protein: CASRRGQGDSYEQYF; CDR3 DNA: TGTGCCAGCAGGCGGGGACAGGGAGACTCCTACGAGCAGTACTTC